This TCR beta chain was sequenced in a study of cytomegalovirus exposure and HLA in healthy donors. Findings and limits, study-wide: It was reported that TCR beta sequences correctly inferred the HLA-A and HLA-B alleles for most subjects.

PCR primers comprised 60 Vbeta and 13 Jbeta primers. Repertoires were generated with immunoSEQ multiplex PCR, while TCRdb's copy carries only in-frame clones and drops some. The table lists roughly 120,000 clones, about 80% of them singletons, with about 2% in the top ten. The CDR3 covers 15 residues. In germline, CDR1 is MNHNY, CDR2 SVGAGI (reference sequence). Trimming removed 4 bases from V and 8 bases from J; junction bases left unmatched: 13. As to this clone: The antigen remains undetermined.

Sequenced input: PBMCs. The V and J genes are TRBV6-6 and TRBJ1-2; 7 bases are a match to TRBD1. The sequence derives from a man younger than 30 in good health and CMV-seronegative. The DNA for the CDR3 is TGTGCCAGCAGTTCGACAGGGTTGGGATCGGGCGGCTACACCTTC. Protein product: CASSSTGLGSGGYTF.